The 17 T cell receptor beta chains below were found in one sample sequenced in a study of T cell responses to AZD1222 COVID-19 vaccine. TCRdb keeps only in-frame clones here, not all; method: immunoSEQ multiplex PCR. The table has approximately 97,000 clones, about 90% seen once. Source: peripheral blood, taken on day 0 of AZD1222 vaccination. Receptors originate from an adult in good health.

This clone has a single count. The CDR3 sequence is CASSLGHGRDRIEQFF. The CDR3 region has the DNA TGCGCCAGCAGCTTGGGGCACGGGAGGGACCGCATTGAGCAGTTCTTC. V and J are TRBV5-1 and TRBJ2-1; 8 nucleotides align to TRBD2. The germline CDR1 and CDR2 sequences are SGHRS and YFSETQ. The CDR3 is 16 amino acids. J gave up 9 bases and V 0 bases, and 11 bases lay outside the gene matches.

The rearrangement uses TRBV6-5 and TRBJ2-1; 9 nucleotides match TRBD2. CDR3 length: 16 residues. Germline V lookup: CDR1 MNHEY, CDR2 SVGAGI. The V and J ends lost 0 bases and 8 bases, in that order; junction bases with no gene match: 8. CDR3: CASSYSLSGGRDEQFF. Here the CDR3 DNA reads TGTGCCAGCAGTTACTCCCTTAGCGGGGGAAGGGATGAGCAGTTCTTC.

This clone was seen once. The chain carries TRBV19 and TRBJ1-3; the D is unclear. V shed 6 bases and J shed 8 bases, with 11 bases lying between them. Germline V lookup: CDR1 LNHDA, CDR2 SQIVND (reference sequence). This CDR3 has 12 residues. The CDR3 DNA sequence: TGTGCCAGTAGGGACCGCCGTGACACCATATATTTT. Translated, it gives CASRDRRDTIYF. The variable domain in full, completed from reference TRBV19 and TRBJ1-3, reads DGGITQSPKYLFRKEGQNVTLSCEQNLNHDAMYWYRQDPGQGLRLIYYSQIVNDFQKGDIAEGYSVSREKKESFPLTVTSAQKNPTAFYLCASRDRRDTIYFGEGSWLTVV.

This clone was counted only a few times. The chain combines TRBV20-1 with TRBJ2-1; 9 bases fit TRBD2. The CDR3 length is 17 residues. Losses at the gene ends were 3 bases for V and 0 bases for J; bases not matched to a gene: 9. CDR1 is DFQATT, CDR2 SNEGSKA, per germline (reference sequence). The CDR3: CSASPGTSSFSYNEQFF. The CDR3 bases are TGCAGTGCTAGTCCCGGGACTAGCAGTTTCTCCTACAATGAGCAGTTCTTC.

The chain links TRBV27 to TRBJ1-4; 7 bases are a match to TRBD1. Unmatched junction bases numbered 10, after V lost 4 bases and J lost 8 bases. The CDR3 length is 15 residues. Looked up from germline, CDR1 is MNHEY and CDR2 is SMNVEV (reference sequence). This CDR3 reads CASSSNRGIREKLFF. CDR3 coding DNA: TGTGCCAGCAGTTCGAACAGGGGAATTAGGGAAAAACTGTTTTTT.

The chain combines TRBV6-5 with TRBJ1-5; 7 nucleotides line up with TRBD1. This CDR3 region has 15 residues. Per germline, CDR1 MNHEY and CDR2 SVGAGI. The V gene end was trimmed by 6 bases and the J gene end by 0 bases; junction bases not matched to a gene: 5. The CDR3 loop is CASRTGSHSNQPQHF. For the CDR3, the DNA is TGTGCCAGCAGGACAGGGTCGCATAGCAATCAGCCCCAGCATTTT.

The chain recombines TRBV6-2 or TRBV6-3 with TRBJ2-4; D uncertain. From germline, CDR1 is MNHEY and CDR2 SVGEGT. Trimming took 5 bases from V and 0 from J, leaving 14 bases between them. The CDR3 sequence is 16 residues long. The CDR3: CASSTTQVLAKNIQYF. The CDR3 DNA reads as TGTGCCAGCAGTACTACTCAGGTGCTAGCCAAAAACATTCAGTACTTC.

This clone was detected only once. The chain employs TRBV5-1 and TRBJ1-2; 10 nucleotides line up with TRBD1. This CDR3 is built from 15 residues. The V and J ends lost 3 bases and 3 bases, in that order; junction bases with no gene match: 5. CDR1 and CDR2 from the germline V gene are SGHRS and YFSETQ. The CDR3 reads CASSSRQGADYGYTF. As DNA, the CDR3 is TGCGCCAGCAGCTCCCGACAGGGGGCGGACTATGGCTACACCTTC.

CDR3 coding DNA: TGTGCCAGCAGCTTGGGGGTTCGGTGGAGGAACACTGAAGCTTTCTTT. This codes for CASSLGVRWRNTEAFF. The chain has TRBV5-6 and TRBJ1-1; D unclear. V was clipped by 0 bases and J by 1 base, with 13 bases between them. This CDR3 has 16 amino acids. The germline CDR1 and CDR2 sequences are SGHDT and YYEEEE.

The CDR3 is CASSLRGLDGYTF. The DNA of the CDR3 is TGTGCCAGCAGCTTACGAGGGTTGGATGGCTACACCTTC. The rearrangement uses TRBV7-2 and TRBJ1-2; no firm D call. CDR3 length equals 13 residues. Germline lookup yields CDR1 SGHTA and CDR2 FQGNSA. The ends were cut back, 2 bases at V and 6 bases at J, with 10 bases in the middle.

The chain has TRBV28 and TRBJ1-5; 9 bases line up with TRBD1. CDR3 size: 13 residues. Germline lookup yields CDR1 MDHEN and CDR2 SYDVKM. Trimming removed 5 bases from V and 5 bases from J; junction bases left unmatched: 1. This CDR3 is CASSGQGYQPQHF. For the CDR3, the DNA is TGTGCCAGCAGTGGACAGGGGTATCAGCCCCAGCATTTT.

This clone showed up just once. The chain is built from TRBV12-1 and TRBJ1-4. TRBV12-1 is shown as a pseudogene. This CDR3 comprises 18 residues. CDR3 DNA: TGTGCCAGCAGCTTCACCCCGGGGGCTCCCGTCCGGGAGGAAAAACTGTTTTTT. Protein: CASSFTPGAPVREEKLFF.

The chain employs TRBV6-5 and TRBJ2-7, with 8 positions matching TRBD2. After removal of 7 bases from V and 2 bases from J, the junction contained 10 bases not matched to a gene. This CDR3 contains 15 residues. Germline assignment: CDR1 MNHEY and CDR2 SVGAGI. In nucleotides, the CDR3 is TGTGCCAGCACCACTCGGGCGGGAGGACCCTACGAGCAGTACTTC. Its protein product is CASTTRAGGPYEQYF.

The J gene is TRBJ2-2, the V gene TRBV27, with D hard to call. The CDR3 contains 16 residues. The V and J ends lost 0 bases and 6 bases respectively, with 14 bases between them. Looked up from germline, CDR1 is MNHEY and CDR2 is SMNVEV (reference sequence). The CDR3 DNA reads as TGTGCCAGCAGTTTATCGATCGGAGTAGCCTCCGGGGAGCTGTTTTTT. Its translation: CASSLSIGVASGELFF.

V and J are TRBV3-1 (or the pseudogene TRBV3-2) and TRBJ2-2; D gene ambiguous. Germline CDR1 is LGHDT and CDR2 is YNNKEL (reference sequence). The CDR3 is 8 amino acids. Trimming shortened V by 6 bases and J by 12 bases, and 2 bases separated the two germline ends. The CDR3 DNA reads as TGTGCCAGCAGGAAGCTGTTTTTT. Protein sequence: CASRKLFF.

CDR3 nucleotide sequence: TGCGCCAGCAGCTTGACAGGGGCGCGGGAGACCCAGTACTTC. Translated: CASSLTGARETQYF. V gene TRBV5-1 combines with J gene TRBJ2-5; 7 bases agree with TRBD1. The germline V gene encodes CDR1 SGHRS and CDR2 YFSETQ. V gave up 1 base and J gave up 5 bases; unmatched junction bases: 5. This CDR3 spans 14 amino acids.

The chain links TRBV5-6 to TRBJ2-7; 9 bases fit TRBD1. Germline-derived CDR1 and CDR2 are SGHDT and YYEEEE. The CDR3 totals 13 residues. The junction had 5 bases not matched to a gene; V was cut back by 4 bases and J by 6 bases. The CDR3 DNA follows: TGTGCCAGCAGCCCCGGGACAGGGAGCGAGCAGTACTTC. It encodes CASSPGTGSEQYF.